These T cell receptor beta chains were read from a single sample in a study of blood T cell repertoires in COVID-19. The table came from immunoSEQ multiplex PCR; TCRdb's copy has only in-frame clones and leaves some out. The sample contains fewer than 200,000 clones, about 80% of which appear only once. Sequenced sample: peripheral blood. All receptors come from a man aged 70 or older with active or convalescent COVID-19. The CDR3 runs from the conserved cysteine through the conserved F or W. Each record gives: clone size, D gene, V gene, J gene, CDR3 protein, CDR3 DNA. The D gene is left open where the match is weak. Clone size is shown for a subset of rows, as once, few, many or a class of expanded clone.

>few|TRBD1|TRBV18|TRBJ2-2
CASSPRDSTGELFF
TGTGCCAGCTCACCACGGGACAGCACCGGGGAGCTGTTTTTT
>-|TRBD1|TRBV30|TRBJ2-7
CAWRPYLRDRVYEQYF
TGTGCCTGGAGACCCTACCTCCGGGACAGGGTTTACGAGCAGTACTTC
>-|TRBD2|TRBV5-4|TRBJ2-1
CASSLVGGSSEQFF
TGTGCCAGCAGCTTGGTGGGAGGGAGTAGTGAGCAGTTCTTC
>-|TRBD1|TRBV19|TRBJ1-5
CASSTKTGVGQPQHF
TGTGCCAGTAGTACAAAGACAGGGGTGGGTCAGCCCCAGCATTTT
>few|-|TRBV5-1|TRBJ1-3
CASSLTSPSGGNTIYF
TGCGCCAGCAGCCTTACCTCCCCGAGCGGCGGAAACACCATATATTTT
>-|-|TRBV7-9|TRBJ1-1
CASSLFGGTEAFF
TGTGCCAGCAGCTTATTCGGGGGCACTGAAGCTTTCTTT
>-|-|TRBV12-3/TRBV12-4|TRBJ1-1
CASSFGRRLEAFF
TGTGCCAGCAGTTTCGGCCGGAGGCTTGAAGCTTTCTTT
>-|-|TRBV6-5|TRBJ2-5
CASRLAGAWETQYF
TGTGCCAGCAGACTCGCAGGGGCGTGGGAGACCCAGTACTTC
>-|-|TRBV28|TRBJ1-5
CASSLARGTHF
TGTGCCAGCAGTTTGGCTCGGGGAACGCATTTT
>few|-|TRBV2|TRBJ1-5
CASWEGRSNQPQHF
TGTGCCAGCTGGGAAGGGAGAAGCAATCAGCCCCAGCATTTT
>-|-|TRBV28|TRBJ1-2
CASSLDRYYGYTF
TGTGCCAGCAGTTTAGACAGGTATTATGGCTACACCTTC
>-|-|TRBV29-1|TRBJ1-1
CSVDWSGQQNTEAFF
TGCAGCGTTGACTGGAGTGGACAGCAGAACACTGAAGCTTTCTTT
>-|TRBD2|TRBV24-1|TRBJ2-1
CATSDTGTSGYNEQFF
TGTGCCACCAGTGATACCGGGACTAGCGGCTACAATGAGCAGTTCTTC
>-|TRBD2|TRBV18|TRBJ2-7
CASSPQGSGTMYEQYF
TGTGCCAGCTCACCACAGGGTAGCGGGACTATGTACGAGCAGTACTTC
>-|-|TRBV5-1|TRBJ2-7
CASSLTVRGARVYEQYF
TGCGCCAGCAGCTTGACGGTTCGGGGGGCGCGCGTCTACGAGCAGTACTTC
>-|-|TRBV18|TRBJ2-5
CASSPEAGARETQYF
TGTGCCAGCTCACCCGAAGCAGGGGCAAGAGAGACCCAGTACTTC
>-|-|TRBV6-5|TRBJ2-5
CASRTRRQETQYF
TGTGCCAGCAGGACACGCAGGCAAGAGACCCAGTACTTC
>-|TRBD1|TRBV11-3|TRBJ1-1
CASSFDRDTEAFF
TGTGCCAGCAGCTTCGACAGGGACACTGAAGCTTTCTTT
>-|-|TRBV7-9|TRBJ1-3
CASSVVRGSGNTIYF
TGTGCCAGCAGCGTCGTCAGGGGCTCTGGAAACACCATATATTTT
>-|TRBD1|TRBV28|TRBJ1-6
CASRPGQGLYNSPLHF
TGTGCCAGCAGACCCGGACAGGGGCTCTATAATTCACCCCTCCACTTT
>-|TRBD1|TRBV18|TRBJ1-1
CASCLRQGPNTEAFF
TGTGCCAGCTGCCTTCGACAGGGGCCGAACACTGAAGCTTTCTTT
>-|-|TRBV27|TRBJ1-4
CASSLPGVGGAKEKLFF
TGTGCCAGCAGTCTCCCGGGTGTCGGTGGGGCTAAGGAAAAACTGTTTTTT
>-|TRBD1|TRBV6-2/TRBV6-3|TRBJ2-3
CASSRPGQGAISNIF
TGTGCCAGCAGTCGTCCGGGACAGGGGGCGATTTCTAACATTTTT